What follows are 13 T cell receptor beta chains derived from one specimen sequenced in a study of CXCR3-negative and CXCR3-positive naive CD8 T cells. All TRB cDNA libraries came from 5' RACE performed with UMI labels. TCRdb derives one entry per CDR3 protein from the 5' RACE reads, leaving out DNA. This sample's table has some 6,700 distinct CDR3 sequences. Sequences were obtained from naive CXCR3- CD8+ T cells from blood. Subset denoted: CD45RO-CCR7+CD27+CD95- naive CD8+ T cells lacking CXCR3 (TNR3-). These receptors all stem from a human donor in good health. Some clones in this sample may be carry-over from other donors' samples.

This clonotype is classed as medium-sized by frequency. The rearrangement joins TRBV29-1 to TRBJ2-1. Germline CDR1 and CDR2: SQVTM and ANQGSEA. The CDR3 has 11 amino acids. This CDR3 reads CSVGGLNEQFF.

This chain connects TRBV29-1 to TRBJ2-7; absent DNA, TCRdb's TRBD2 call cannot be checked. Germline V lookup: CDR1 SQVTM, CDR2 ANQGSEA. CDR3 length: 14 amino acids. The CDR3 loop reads CSVAFAGLAYEQYF.

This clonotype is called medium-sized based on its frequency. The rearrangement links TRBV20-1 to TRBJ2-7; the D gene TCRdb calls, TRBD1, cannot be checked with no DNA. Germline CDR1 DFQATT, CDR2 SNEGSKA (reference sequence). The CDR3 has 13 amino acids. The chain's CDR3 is CSAIPTASYEQYF.

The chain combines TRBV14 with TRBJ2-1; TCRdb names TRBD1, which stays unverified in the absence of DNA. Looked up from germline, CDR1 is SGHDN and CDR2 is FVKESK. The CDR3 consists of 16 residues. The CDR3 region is CASSQDSGPPYNEQFF.

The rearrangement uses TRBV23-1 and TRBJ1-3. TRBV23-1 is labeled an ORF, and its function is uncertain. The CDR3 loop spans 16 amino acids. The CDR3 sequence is CASSQAHHYSGNTIYF.

The CDR3: CSASGDTGELFF. The chain has TRBV20-1 and TRBJ2-2. The CDR3 runs 12 residues. CDR1 is DFQATT and CDR2 is SNEGSKA in the germline V gene (reference sequence).

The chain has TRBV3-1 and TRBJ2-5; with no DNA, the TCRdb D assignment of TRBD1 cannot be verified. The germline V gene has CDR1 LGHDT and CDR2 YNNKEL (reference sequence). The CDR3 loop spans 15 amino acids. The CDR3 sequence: CASSHGDSPWETQYF.

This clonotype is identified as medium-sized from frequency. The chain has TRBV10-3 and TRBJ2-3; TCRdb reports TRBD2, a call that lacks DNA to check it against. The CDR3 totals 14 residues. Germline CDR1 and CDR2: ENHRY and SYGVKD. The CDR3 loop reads CAITTSGHTDTQYF.

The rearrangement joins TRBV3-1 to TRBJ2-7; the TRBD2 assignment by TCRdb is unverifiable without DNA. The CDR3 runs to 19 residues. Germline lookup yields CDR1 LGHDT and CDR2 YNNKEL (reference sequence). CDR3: CASSRLPGLAGERPYEQYF.

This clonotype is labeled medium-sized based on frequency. The CDR3 loop reads CASSLRVSGHPQETQYF. The chain uses TRBV7-9 and TRBJ2-5; TCRdb proposes TRBD1, but this gene call is untestable without DNA. CDR3 length: 17 amino acids. Germline loops: CDR1 SEHNR, CDR2 FQNEAQ (reference sequence).

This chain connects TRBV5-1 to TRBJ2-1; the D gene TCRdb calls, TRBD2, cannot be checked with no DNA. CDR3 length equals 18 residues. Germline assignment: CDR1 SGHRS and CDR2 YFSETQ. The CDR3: CASSNGTSGRGSYNEQFF.

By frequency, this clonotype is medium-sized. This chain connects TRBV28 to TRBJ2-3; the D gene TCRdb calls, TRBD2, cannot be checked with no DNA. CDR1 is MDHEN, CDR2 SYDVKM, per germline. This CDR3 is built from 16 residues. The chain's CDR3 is CASIRAGGAFTDTQYF.

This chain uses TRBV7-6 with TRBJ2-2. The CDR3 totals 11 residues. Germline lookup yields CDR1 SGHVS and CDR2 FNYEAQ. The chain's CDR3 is CASHRAGELFF.